At least ten counts were recorded for the clone carrying this T cell receptor (beta chain). Its antigen is as yet unknown. This sample is drawn from a study of T-cell reconstitution after alpha-beta-depleted transplantation in children. Regarding the study as a whole: The origin of high day-60 TCRbeta diversity in some patients lay in surviving recipient T cells and thymic progenitors. Several hundred expanded graft clones reportedly gave rise to the alpha-beta T cells present about two months after transplant. One year after transplant, T-cell counts and diversity came mostly from newly produced T cells.

Trimming removed 3 bases at V and 1 base at J, with 4 bases between. The CDR3 loop spans 13 amino acids. Germline V lookup: CDR1 SQVTM, CDR2 ANQGSEA. Using unique molecular identifiers, the investigators prepared the TCRbeta library. TCRdb itself ran the PCR reads through MiXCR, one entry per CDR3 protein. This sample has a few hundred thousand distinct CDR3 sequences, with 10% to 15% found just once. The V call is TRBV29-1, the J call TRBJ2-6; no firm D call. The sample in question was PBMCs, mostly from graft donor cells, obtained 360 days after TCRalphabeta/CD19-depleted stem cell transplant. The receptor comes from a male patient younger than 18 who had a stem cell transplant for acute myeloid leukemia, so the T cells may come from the graft donor. In DNA, the CDR3 is TGCAGCGTTGATTCGTCTGGGGCCAACGTCCTGACTTTC. It specifies CSVDSSGANVLTF.